The rows below give T cell receptor beta chains drawn from one sample of a study of neurological immune-mediated disorders. TCRdb re-called the 5' RACE reads through MiXCR, storing one row per CDR3 protein. The sample lists approximately 82,000 distinct CDR3 sequences, around 14% seen once, with nearly 7% in the top ten. The sample was PBMCs. The source of these receptors is a woman aged 50 to 60 in good health. CDR3s leave out the opening cysteine and the closing phenylalanine or tryptophan.

v_call	j_call	cdr3_aa
TRBV5-1	TRBJ2-1	ASSLGTTNYNEQF
TRBV29-1	TRBJ2-3	SVGGGSSTDTQY
TRBV7-2	TRBJ2-1	ASSLRLAVYEQF
TRBV5-1	TRBJ2-1	ASRGSFTYNEQF
TRBV5-1	TRBJ1-1	ASSWDRENTEAF
TRBV4-2	TRBJ2-2	ASSQVRSLGRGRGELF
TRBV15	TRBJ2-5	ATSRGDQETQY
TRBV28	TRBJ2-6	ASSSRNSGANVLT
TRBV20-1	TRBJ1-6	SVLSRPRGPLH
TRBV7-8	TRBJ1-3	ASSLRTGAGNTIY
TRBV11-2	TRBJ2-7	ASSLPSGYQYEQY
TRBV9	TRBJ2-5	ASSVAGTPEETQY
TRBV5-6	TRBJ1-2	ASSQGTGRGTGYT
TRBV20-1	TRBJ1-4	SAYRGPEKLF
TRBV9	TRBJ1-2	ASSAPQAGLGGYT
TRBV5-1	TRBJ1-1	ASSRESVGDGTEAF
TRBV12-3/TRBV12-4	TRBJ1-3	ASSPKGGSGNTIY
TRBV20-1	TRBJ2-4	SARDPVAGGYIQY
TRBV6-1	TRBJ2-3	ASRLTGVGGTDTQY
TRBV4-1	TRBJ2-1	ASSQFRLAGGWQF
TRBV10-3	TRBJ2-7	AISEERDEQY
TRBV3-1	TRBJ2-5	ASSQDSDHQETQY
TRBV20-1	TRBJ2-5	SASWIALETQY
TRBV5-1	TRBJ2-5	ASSLGDLSQETQY
TRBV12-5	.	ASGFSGRTYNEQF
TRBV20-1	TRBJ1-5	SASSTGGQPQH
TRBV7-6	TRBJ2-4	ASSPVGGKGTKNIQY
TRBV5-1	TRBJ2-5	ASSFITSGESQY
TRBV15	TRBJ2-2	ATSRDMSGGARELF
TRBV20-1	TRBJ2-7	SARALAYEQY
TRBV5-4	TRBJ2-6	ASRSSGANVLT
TRBV11-3	TRBJ2-7	ASSFTKVGEQY
TRBV7-6	TRBJ2-1	ASSYGRSSTARNEQF
TRBV20-1	TRBJ2-7	SATDRLALYEQY
TRBV12-3/TRBV12-4	TRBJ1-5	ASSKGQGWQPQH
TRBV2	TRBJ2-1	ASSTPSTGNNEQF
TRBV9	TRBJ2-5	TSSPNRGGGTQY
TRBV28	TRBJ2-7	ASSLAGLGREQY
TRBV7-9	TRBJ2-1	ASSWASYNEQF
TRBV9	TRBJ2-7	ASSLGTGGLGPAVEQY
TRBV10-2	TRBJ1-5	ASSDGGYQPQH
TRBV5-1	TRBJ2-1	ASSSLGSGKSYNEQF
TRBV12-3/TRBV12-4	TRBJ1-1	ASSPTAGRLNTEAF
TRBV7-3	TRBJ2-1	ASSLNSGQGYNEQF
TRBV27	TRBJ2-3	ASSLPTDTQY
TRBV29-1	TRBJ2-7	SVDFSGQGVEQY
TRBV7-2	TRBJ2-7	ASSVDRERYEQY
TRBV5-1	TRBJ2-6	ASSLEGPGANVLT
TRBV18	TRBJ2-7	ASSPVALAGFNSYEQY
TRBV20-1	TRBJ1-1	SALGGGGTEAF
TRBV5-1	TRBJ1-2	ASSQQGFDYGYT